The following is a TCR beta chain sequence with its context. Primers included in the PCR were 60 Vbeta and 13 Jbeta primers. Sequencing used immunoSEQ multiplex PCR; TCRdb keeps in-frame clones, though not all of them. The data contain about 140,000 clones, approximately 84% of them singletons. The source of the sample is a study of cytomegalovirus exposure and HLA in healthy donors. CDR3 size: 15 residues. Germline loops: CDR1 MDHEN, CDR2 SYDVKM. The V segment lost 0 bases and the J segment 6 bases; nucleotides outside the gene matches: 7. This TCR came from a woman aged 40 to 50 in good health and CMV-seronegative. J is TRBJ2-7 and V is TRBV28; TRBD1 matches at 8 bases. Sequencing input: PBMCs. CDR3 bases: TGTGCCAGCAGTTTATGGGACAGGGAAGGACGCGAGCAGTACTTC. Its translation is CASSLWDREGREQYF.